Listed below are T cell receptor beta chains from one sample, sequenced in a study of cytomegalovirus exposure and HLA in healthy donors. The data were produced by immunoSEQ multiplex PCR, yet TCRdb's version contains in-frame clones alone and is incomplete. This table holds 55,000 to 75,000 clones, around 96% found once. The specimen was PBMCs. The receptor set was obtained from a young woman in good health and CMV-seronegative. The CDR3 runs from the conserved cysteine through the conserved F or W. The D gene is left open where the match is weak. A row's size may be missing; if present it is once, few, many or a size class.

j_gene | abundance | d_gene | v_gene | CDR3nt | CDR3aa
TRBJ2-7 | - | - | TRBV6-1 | TGTGCCAGCAGTGAGTTTGGGGCTTGGGGCTACGAGCAGTACTTC | CASSEFGAWGYEQYF
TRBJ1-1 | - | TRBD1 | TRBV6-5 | TGTGCCAGCAGGCCTGCACAGGGGATGAACACTGAAGCTTTCTTT | CASRPAQGMNTEAFF
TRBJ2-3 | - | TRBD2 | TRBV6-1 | TGTGCCAGCAGACAATATAGCGGGATGGGGGATACGCAGTATTTT | CASRQYSGMGDTQYF
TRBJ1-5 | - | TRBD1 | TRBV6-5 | TGTGCCAGCAGCCCAGGGGGAACTAATCAGCCCCAGCATTTT | CASSPGGTNQPQHF
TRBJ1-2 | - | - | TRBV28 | TGTGCCAGCAGTTTTCGGGGGGCGGTCTATGGCTACACCTTC | CASSFRGAVYGYTF
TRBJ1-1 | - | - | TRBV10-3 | TGTGCCATCAGCGGGAGGGGTGACACTGAAGCTTTCTTT | CAISGRGDTEAFF
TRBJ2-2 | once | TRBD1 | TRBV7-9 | TGTGCCAGCAGGGATCGACAGGGGAAGAACACCGGGGAGCTGTTTTTT | CASRDRQGKNTGELFF
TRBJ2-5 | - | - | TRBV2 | TGTGCCAGCGGGGGGACCTGGGAGACCCAGTACTTC | CASGGTWETQYF
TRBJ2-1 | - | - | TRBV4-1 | TGCGCCAGCAGCCATCCCAGGACTGGTGAGCAGTTCTTC | CASSHPRTGEQFF
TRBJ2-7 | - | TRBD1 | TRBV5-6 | TGTGCCAGCAGCTTGGTGGGCAGGGGGACCACCTACGAGCAGTACTTC | CASSLVGRGTTYEQYF
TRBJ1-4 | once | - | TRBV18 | TGTGCCAGCTCACCCCGCTTTGGGGGGGCGGTGAAAAAACTGTTTTTT | CASSPRFGGAVKKLFF
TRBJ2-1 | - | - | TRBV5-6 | TGTGCCAGCAGCCCCACGGGGGAGGGGGGGTGGAATGAGCAGTTCTTC | CASSPTGEGGWNEQFF
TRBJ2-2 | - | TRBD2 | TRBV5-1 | TGCGCCAGCGGGGGGGACACCGGGGAGCTGTTTTTT | CASGGDTGELFF
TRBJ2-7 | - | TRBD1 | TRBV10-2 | TGCGCCAGCCGGGACAGGGGATACGAGCAGTACTTC | CASRDRGYEQYF
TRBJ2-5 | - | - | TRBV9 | TGTGCCAGCAGCGTAGGGACTCTCGCCGGGGAGACCCAGTACTTC | CASSVGTLAGETQYF
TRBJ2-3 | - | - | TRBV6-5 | TGTGCCAGCACCCTGCCGGACAAAGATACGCAGTATTTT | CASTLPDKDTQYF
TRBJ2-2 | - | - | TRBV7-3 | TGTGCCAGCAGCTTAACGCTGGCTAGCGCAGGCGGGGAGCTGTTTTTT | CASSLTLASAGGELFF
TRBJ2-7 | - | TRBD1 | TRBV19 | TGTGCCAGTAGTCCCACAGGGGCCTACGAGCAGTACTTC | CASSPTGAYEQYF
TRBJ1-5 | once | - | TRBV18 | TGTGCCAGCTCACCAACGCAGGCCCTTAATCAGCCCCAGCATTTT | CASSPTQALNQPQHF
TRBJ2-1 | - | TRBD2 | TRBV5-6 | TGTGCCAGCAGCCCTGGGGGGGGACACAATGAGCAGTTCTTC | CASSPGGGHNEQFF
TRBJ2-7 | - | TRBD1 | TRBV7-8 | TGTGCCAGCAGCCCAAGGACAGGGTCCTACGAGCAGTACTTC | CASSPRTGSYEQYF
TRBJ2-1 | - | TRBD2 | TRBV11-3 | TGTGCCAGCAGCCCCGGTGGGACTAGCGGGGGCCTGGGGCAGTTCTTC | CASSPGGTSGGLGQFF
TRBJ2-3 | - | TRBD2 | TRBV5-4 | TGTGCCAGCAGCCCCGGACTAGCGGGATGGGGAAGCACAGATACGCAGTATTTT | CASSPGLAGWGSTDTQYF
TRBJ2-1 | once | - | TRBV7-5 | TGTGCCAGAAGCTTAGCCGGGACTAGCGGGGTGGTCAGGTACAATGAGCAGTTCTTC | CARSLAGTSGVVRYNEQFF
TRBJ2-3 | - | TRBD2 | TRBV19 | TGTGCCAGTAGCTCAGCGGGGGGTACGCAGTATTTT | CASSSAGGTQYF
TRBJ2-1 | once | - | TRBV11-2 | TGTGCCAGCAGCCCCACCACGGTCGGGAACAATGAGCAGTTCTTC | CASSPTTVGNNEQFF
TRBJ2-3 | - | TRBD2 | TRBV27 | TGTGCCAGCAGTTTGGGGCTAGCGGGAGTGTATACGCAGTATTTT | CASSLGLAGVYTQYF
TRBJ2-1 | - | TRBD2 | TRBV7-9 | TGTGCCAGCAGCTTAACTAGCGGGAGCGGTGAGCAGTTCTTC | CASSLTSGSGEQFF
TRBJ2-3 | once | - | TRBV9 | TGTGCCAGCAGCCCGGGACCCAAGCAGGGGGATACGCAGTATTTT | CASSPGPKQGDTQYF
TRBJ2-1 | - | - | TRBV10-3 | TGTGCCATCAGTCTACAACCCCCGGGGACCTACAATGAGCAGTTCTTC | CAISLQPPGTYNEQFF
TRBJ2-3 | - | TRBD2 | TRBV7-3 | TGTGCCAGCAGCTTAAATTCCGTAGCGGGAGGGATGGATACGCAGTATTTT | CASSLNSVAGGMDTQYF
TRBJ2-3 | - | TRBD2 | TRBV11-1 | TGTGCCAGCAGCCCACAATCGGCTAGCGGGGGGCTGGATACGCAGTATTTT | CASSPQSASGGLDTQYF
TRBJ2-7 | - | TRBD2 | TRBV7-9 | TGTGCCAGCAGTCCCGGACTAGCAGCGGGCGAGCAGTACTTC | CASSPGLAAGEQYF
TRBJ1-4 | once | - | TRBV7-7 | TGTGCTAGCAGCCCCGGACAGTATGAAAAACTGTTTTTT | CASSPGQYEKLFF
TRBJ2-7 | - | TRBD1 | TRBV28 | TGTGCCAGCAGACTCGGGACAGCCTCCTACGAGCAGTACTTC | CASRLGTASYEQYF
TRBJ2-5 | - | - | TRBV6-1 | TGTGCCAGCAGTCTCCGGGACACTCAAGAGACCCAGTACTTC | CASSLRDTQETQYF
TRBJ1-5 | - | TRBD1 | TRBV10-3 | TGTGCCACCAAATCCGACAGGGCGGACAATCAGCCCCAGCATTTT | CATKSDRADNQPQHF
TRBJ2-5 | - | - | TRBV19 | TGTGCCAGTAGCCCGCGGGGCAGAGAGACCCAGTACTTC | CASSPRGRETQYF
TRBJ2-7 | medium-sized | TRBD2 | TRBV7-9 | TGTGCCAGCAGCAAGCGGGAGGCCTACGAGCAGTACTTC | CASSKREAYEQYF
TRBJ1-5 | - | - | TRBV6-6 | TGTGCCAGCAGCCGGGGGGTTTGGCCCCAGCATTTT | CASSRGVWPQHF
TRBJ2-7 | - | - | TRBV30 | TGTGCCTGGAGCGGAGCGGCCCCCTACGAGCAGTACTTC | CAWSGAAPYEQYF
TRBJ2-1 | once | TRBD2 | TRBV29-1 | TGCAGCGCCTTAGCGGGGGGGTGGCAGTTCTTC | CSALAGGWQFF
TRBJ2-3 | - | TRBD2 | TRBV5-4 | TGTGCCAGCAGCCCCCAACCGGGGGGGAGGAGAAGCACAGATACGCAGTATTTT | CASSPQPGGRRSTDTQYF
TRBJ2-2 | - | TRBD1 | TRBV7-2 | TGTGCCAGCAGCTACCAACAGGGGTCGGGGGAGCTGTTTTTT | CASSYQQGSGELFF